The 13 T cell receptor beta chains below all came from one sample that was sequenced in a study of long-term antiretroviral therapy in people with HIV. Survey level was the resolution at which the v3.0 immunoSEQ assay ran. Using immunoSEQ multiplex PCR, the repertoire was profiled, and TCRdb retains in-frame clones only, with some absent. The data contain tens of thousands of clones, 75% to 90% of them singletons. The sequencing here drew on unsorted PBMCs, taken 5 years before starting antiretroviral therapy. The receptors come from a man aged 45-65 years with HIV.

The sample holds one count of this clone. The genes are TRBV7-9 and TRBJ2-5, with D unresolved. Germline CDR1 SEHNR, CDR2 FQNEAQ (reference sequence). This CDR3 comprises 12 residues. Deletions cut 5 bases from V and 2 bases from J, with 6 bases between. CDR3 DNA: TGTGCCAGCAGCATTACTCAAGAGACCCAGTACTTC. Its protein product is CASSITQETQYF.

The CDR3 DNA sequence: TGTGCCAGCAGCAAAACCACAGCGGGGTCTAGCACAGATACGCAGTATTTT. Protein: CASSKTTAGSSTDTQYF. The J gene is TRBJ2-3, the V gene TRBV21-1; TRBD2, the table's D call, lacks a check against the DNA. TRBV21-1 is given as a pseudogene. CDR3 length equals 17 residues.

The chain is built from TRBV9 and TRBJ1-3, with a weak D call TRBD1 (6 bases). Germline V gene sequence: CDR1 SGDLS, CDR2 YYNGEE. The V and J ends lost 2 bases and 1 base respectively, with 10 bases between them. The CDR3 spans 15 residues. In DNA form, the CDR3 reads TGTGCCAGCAGCGTTGGGGGCGCTTCTGGAAACACCATATATTTT. Translation: CASSVGGASGNTIYF.

CDR3: CASSVSSDTQYF. The CDR3 region has the DNA TGTGCCAGCAGCGTAAGCTCAGATACGCAGTATTTT. This chain connects TRBV9 to TRBJ2-3; D is ambiguous. The V end was cut by 1 base, the J end by 4 bases, with 4 bases between. Germline V gives CDR1 SGDLS, CDR2 YYNGEE. This CDR3 comprises 12 residues.

The V and J genes are TRBV7-2 and TRBJ1-2, with D possibly matching TRBD1 (5 bases). Trimming shortened V by 1 base and J by 4 bases, and 22 bases separated the two germline ends. This CDR3 region has 18 residues. Germline CDR1 reads SGHTA; CDR2 reads FQGNSA. CDR3 coding DNA: TGTGCCAGCAGCTTAGGGGCGTCCGCCGGGACGGCAAGCTATGGCTACACCTTC. Protein: CASSLGASAGTASYGYTF. The full variable domain, completed using reference TRBV7-2 and TRBJ1-2, is GAGVSQSPSNKVTEKGKDVELRCDPISGHTALYWYRQSLGQGLEFLIYFQGNSAPDKSGLPSDRFSAERTGGSVSTLTIQRTQQEDSAVYLCASSLGASAGTASYGYTFGSGTRLTVV.

The chain links TRBV10-3 to TRBJ1-1, with D maybe TRBD1 (5 bases). This CDR3 comprises 14 residues. Germline-derived CDR1 and CDR2 are ENHRY and SYGVKD. Trimming removed 1 base at V and 4 bases at J, with 10 bases between. CDR3 in DNA: TGTGCCATCAGTGAGTATGTGGGGCGCACTGAAGCTTTCTTT. Protein product: CAISEYVGRTEAFF.

This sequence joins TRBV5-1 and TRBJ2-5, with D unresolved. Germline CDR1 reads SGHRS; CDR2 reads YFSETQ. V was pared by 0 bases and J by 2 bases, with 14 bases between. CDR3 size: 16 residues. Written as DNA, the CDR3 is TGCGCCAGCAGCTTGGGCACTACCGGAAGACAAGAGACCCAGTACTTC. Encoded protein: CASSLGTTGRQETQYF.

The rearrangement uses TRBV5-1 and TRBJ1-5, with D unclear. With 0 bases removed from V and 6 bases from J, the gap between germline ends came to 13 bases. The germline CDR1 and CDR2 sequences are SGHRS and YFSETQ. This CDR3 has 15 amino acids. Here the CDR3 DNA reads TGCGCCAGCAGCTTGGTAGGTTCCCCGGGTCAGCCCCAGCATTTT. This gives the protein CASSLVGSPGQPQHF.

The CDR3 here is CASRYDRGGTGELFF. The DNA for the CDR3 is TGTGCCAGCAGATACGACAGGGGAGGCACCGGGGAGCTGTTTTTT. The V gene is TRBV2, the J gene TRBJ2-2; 8 bases align to TRBD1. CDR1 is SNHLY, CDR2 FYNNEI, per germline. This CDR3 comprises 15 residues. J lost 4 bases, V lost 6 bases, and 7 bases had no gene match.

The V call is TRBV7-2, the J call TRBJ2-5, with 8 bases that match TRBD2. V was pared by 9 bases and J by 2 bases, with 8 bases of the junction left unmatched. This CDR3 spans 14 amino acids. Germline assignment: CDR1 SGHTA and CDR2 FQGNSA. DNA for the CDR3: TGTGCCAGTAGTTCTAGCGGGCTACAAGAGACCCAGTACTTC. Translated: CASSSSGLQETQYF.

The chain carries TRBV7-2 and TRBJ1-3; possible D gene TRBD1, 5 bases. The ends were cut back, 0 bases at V and 4 bases at J, with 7 bases in the middle. CDR3 size: 14 residues. Germline-derived CDR1 and CDR2 are SGHTA and FQGNSA. The CDR3 loop reads CASSLATGGNTIYF. DNA of the CDR3: TGTGCCAGCAGCTTAGCAACAGGAGGAAACACCATATATTTT.

The chain carries TRBV5-4 and TRBJ2-1; the D gene is possibly TRBD2 (6 bases). Per the germline V gene, CDR1 is SGHNT and CDR2 is YYREEE (reference sequence). Trimming pared 4 bases from V and 6 bases from J, leaving 17 bases between. There are 15 residues in the CDR3. The CDR3 coding sequence is TGTGCCAGCAGCCGGAGCCAGCGGGCGTCCAATGAGCAGTTCTTC. This codes for CASSRSQRASNEQFF.

The gene calls are TRBV7-2 and TRBJ1-1; maybe TRBD1 (5 bases). Germline CDR1 SGHTA, CDR2 FQGNSA. V was cut by 2 bases and J by 4 bases, with 11 bases left in between. The CDR3 runs 14 residues. CDR3 sequence reads: CASSLLPGTTEAFF. The CDR3 bases are TGTGCCAGCAGCTTACTTCCAGGGACCACTGAAGCTTTCTTT.